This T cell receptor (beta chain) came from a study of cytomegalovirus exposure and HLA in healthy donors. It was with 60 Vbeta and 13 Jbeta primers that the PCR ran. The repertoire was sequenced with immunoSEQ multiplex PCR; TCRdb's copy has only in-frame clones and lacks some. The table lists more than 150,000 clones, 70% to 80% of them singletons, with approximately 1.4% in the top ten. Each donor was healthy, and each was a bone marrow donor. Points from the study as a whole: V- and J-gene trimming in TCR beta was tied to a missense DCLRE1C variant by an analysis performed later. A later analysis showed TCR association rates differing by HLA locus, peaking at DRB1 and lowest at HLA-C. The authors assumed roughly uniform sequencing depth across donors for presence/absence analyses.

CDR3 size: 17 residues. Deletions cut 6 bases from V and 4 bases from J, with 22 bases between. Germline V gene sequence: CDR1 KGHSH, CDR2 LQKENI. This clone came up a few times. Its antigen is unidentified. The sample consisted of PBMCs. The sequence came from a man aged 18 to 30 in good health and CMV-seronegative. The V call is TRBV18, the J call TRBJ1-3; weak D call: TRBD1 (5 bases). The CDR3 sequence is CASSLNLGGTSGNTIYF. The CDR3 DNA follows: TGTGCCAGCTCGCTTAATTTGGGCGGGACGTCCGGAAACACCATATATTTT.